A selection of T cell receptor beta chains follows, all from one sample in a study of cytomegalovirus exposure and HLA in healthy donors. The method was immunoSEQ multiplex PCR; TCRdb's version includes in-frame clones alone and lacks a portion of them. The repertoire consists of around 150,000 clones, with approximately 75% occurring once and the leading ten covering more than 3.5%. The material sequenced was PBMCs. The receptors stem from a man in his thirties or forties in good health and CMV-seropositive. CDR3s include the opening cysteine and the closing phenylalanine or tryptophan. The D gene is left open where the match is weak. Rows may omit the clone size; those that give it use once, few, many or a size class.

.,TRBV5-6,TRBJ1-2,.,TGTGCCAGCAGCTTGGATCGACGCCTTGGAGACTATGGCTACACCTTC,CASSLDRRLGDYGYTF
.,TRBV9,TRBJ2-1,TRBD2,TGTGCCAGCAGCGTAACTAGCGGGGGTGGGAATGAGCAGTTCTTC,CASSVTSGGGNEQFF
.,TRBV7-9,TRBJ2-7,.,TGTGCCAGCAGCTCAGGGAACGAGCAGTACTTC,CASSSGNEQYF
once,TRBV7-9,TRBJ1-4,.,TGTGCCAGCAGCCTACGGCAGGGAGGACATGAAAAACTGTTTTTT,CASSLRQGGHEKLFF
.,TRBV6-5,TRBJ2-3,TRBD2,TGTGCCAGTAGGGACTACCTCATCGGGGATACGCAGTATTTT,CASRDYLIGDTQYF
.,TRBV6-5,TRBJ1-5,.,TGTGCCAGCAGTTACTCCATGGCTGCAGGTCAGCCCCAGCATTTT,CASSYSMAAGQPQHF
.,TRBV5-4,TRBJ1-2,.,TGTGCCAGCAGCTCGCAGGGTCAAGATGGCTACACCTTC,CASSSQGQDGYTF
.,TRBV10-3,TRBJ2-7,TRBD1,TGTGCCACCGCGCGGGTCGACAGGGGAAACACCTACGAGCAGTACTTC,CATARVDRGNTYEQYF
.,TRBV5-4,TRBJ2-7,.,TGTGCCAGCAGCTTTGGCATTAGCAACGAGCAGTACTTC,CASSFGISNEQYF
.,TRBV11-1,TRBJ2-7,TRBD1,TGTGCCAGCAGCTGGCCGGGACAGGGATACGAGCAGTACTTC,CASSWPGQGYEQYF
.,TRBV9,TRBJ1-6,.,TGTGCCAGCAGCCCCGAAGTCAGGCTGAGCTCCTATAATTCACCCCTCCACTTT,CASSPEVRLSSYNSPLHF
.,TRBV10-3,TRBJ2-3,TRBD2,TGTGCCATCAGTGATGCCTCGGGGGGGCAAGATACGCAGTATTTT,CAISDASGGQDTQYF
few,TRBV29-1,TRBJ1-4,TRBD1,TGCAGCGTCGGGGGCGGGACAGGGGCTGAAAAACTGTTTTTT,CSVGGGTGAEKLFF
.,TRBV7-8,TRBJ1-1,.,TGTGCCAGCAGCCGAACGGTATTCATGAACACTGAAGCTTTCTTT,CASSRTVFMNTEAFF
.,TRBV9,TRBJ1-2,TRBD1,TGTGCCAGCAGCTTCAGTCCGGGACAGGGGGCGCCGGACTATGGCTACACCTTC,CASSFSPGQGAPDYGYTF
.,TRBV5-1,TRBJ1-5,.,TGCGCCAGCAGCCTCGGGTGGGGGGGTAGCAATCAGCCCCAGCATTTT,CASSLGWGGSNQPQHF
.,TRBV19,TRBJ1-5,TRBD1,TGTGCCAGTAGTGCCCCGACAGGGTTCGATCAGCCCCAGCATTTT,CASSAPTGFDQPQHF
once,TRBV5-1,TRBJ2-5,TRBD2,TGCGCCAGCAGCTTGCGCGGGGGGGTATTGGAGACCCAGTACTTC,CASSLRGGVLETQYF
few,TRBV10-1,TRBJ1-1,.,TGCGCCAGCAGTGAGGACCTTAACTACGAAGCTTTCTTT,CASSEDLNYEAFF
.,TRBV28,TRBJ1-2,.,TGTGCCAGCAGCCCCCCTGACAGTGAGATTTATGGCTACACCTTC,CASSPPDSEIYGYTF
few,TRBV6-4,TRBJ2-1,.,TGTGCCAGCAGTGAATTGCCAGGGTCCCGTGAGCAGTTCTTC,CASSELPGSREQFF
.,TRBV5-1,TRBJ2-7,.,TGCGCCAGCAGCTTGCAGGGTTCAGCCGAGCAGTACTTC,CASSLQGSAEQYF
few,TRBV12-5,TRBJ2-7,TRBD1,TGTGCTAGTGGTTCCTTCCCCGGGACAGCTGACTACGAGCAGTACTTC,CASGSFPGTADYEQYF
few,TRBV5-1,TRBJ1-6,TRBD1,TGCGCCAGCAGCTTGGATCGAGGGGGCAATTCACCCCTCCACTTT,CASSLDRGGNSPLHF
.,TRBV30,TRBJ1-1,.,TGTGCCTGGAGTAGGGCAGGGGCCACTGAAGCTTTCTTT,CAWSRAGATEAFF
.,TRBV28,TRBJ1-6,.,TGTGCCAGCAGTCCCCGGCTGGACAGAGGTAATTCACCCCTCCACTTT,CASSPRLDRGNSPLHF
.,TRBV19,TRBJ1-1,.,TGTGCCAGTTACCAGGGATACACTGAAGCTTTCTTT,CASYQGYTEAFF
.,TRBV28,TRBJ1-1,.,TGTGCCAGCAGTCTGGGGGGAATGAACACTGAAGCTTTCTTT,CASSLGGMNTEAFF
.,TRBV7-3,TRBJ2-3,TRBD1,TGTGCCAGCAGCCGAAACACAGGGGCCTCAGATACGCAGTATTTT,CASSRNTGASDTQYF
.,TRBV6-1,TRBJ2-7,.,TGTGCCAGCAGTAAACAAGGGGGGGAGGAGCAGTACTTC,CASSKQGGEEQYF
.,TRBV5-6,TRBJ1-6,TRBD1,TGTGCCAGCAGCCTCGGACAGGGAGTTTCACCCCTCCACTTT,CASSLGQGVSPLHF
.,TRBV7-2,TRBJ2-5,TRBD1,TGTGCCAGCAGCCGCCAGACAGGGGGGGAGACCCAGTACTTC,CASSRQTGGETQYF
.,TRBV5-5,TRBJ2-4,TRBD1,TGTGCCAGCAGCTTCGCCGGGACAGGGTCTATAGCCAAAAACATTCAGTACTTC,CASSFAGTGSIAKNIQYF
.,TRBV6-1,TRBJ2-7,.,TGTGCCAGCAGTCAACGGGTGGTGGAGCAGTACTTC,CASSQRVVEQYF
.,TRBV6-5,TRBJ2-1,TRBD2,TGTGCCAGCAGTTCTCGAGGCGGGAGCCCGGATGAGCAGTTCTTC,CASSSRGGSPDEQFF
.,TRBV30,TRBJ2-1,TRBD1,TGTGCCTGGAGTGTATTTTCGGGGACAGAATTTTACAATGAGCAGTTCTTC,CAWSVFSGTEFYNEQFF
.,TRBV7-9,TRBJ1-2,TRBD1,TGTGCCAGCAGCTTAGGGGACAGGGGTAACTATGGCTACACCTTC,CASSLGDRGNYGYTF
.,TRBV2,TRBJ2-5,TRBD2,TGTGCCAGCAGTAGGATTAGCGGGGAAGAGACCCAGTACTTC,CASSRISGEETQYF
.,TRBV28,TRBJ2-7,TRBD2,TGTGCCAGCAGTTTTCGGACTAGCGGTACCTACGAGCAGTACTTC,CASSFRTSGTYEQYF
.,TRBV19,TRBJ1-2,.,TGTGCCAGTAGTGCTACTACGGGGATTGGTGGCTACACCTTC,CASSATTGIGGYTF
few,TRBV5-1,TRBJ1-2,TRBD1,TGCGCCAGCAGCTTGGCCCCGGGACAGGGGCTCTATGGCTACACCTTC,CASSLAPGQGLYGYTF
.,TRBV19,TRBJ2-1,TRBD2,TGTGCCAGTCGGAGCGGGGGAACCTACAATGAGCAGTTCTTC,CASRSGGTYNEQFF
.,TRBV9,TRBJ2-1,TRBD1,TGTGCCAGCAGCCAAACAGGGGGAGCCTACAATGAGCAGTTCTTC,CASSQTGGAYNEQFF
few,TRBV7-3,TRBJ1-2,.,TGTGCCAGCAGCCCTAGCGGGGGGGACGACTATGGCTACACCTTC,CASSPSGGDDYGYTF
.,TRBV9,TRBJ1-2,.,TGTGCCAGCAGCTTTAGCCGGGGTGGATCATCCTACACCTTC,CASSFSRGGSSYTF
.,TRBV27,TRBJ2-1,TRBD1,TGTGCCAGCAGTGGTCTAGGACAGGGCTTGTACAATGAGCAGTTCTTC,CASSGLGQGLYNEQFF
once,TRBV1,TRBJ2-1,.,TGCACCAGCAGCCAAGGTAAGCGGCCCCACTACAATGAGCAGTTCTTC,CTSSQGKRPHYNEQFF
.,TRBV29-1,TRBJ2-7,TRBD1,TGCAGCGTTGAAGATCCGGGGACAGGGTACGAGCAGTACTTC,CSVEDPGTGYEQYF
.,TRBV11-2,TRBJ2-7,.,TGTGCCAGCAGCTCCGGGGGCGAGCAGTACTTC,CASSSGGEQYF
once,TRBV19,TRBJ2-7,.,TGTGCCAGTAGGGAGTCTCGGGCCTACGAGCAGTACTTC,CASRESRAYEQYF
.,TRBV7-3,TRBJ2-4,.,TGTGCCAGCGCACAGGATTTAAAAAACATTCAGTACTTC,CASAQDLKNIQYF
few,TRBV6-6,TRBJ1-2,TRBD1,TGTGCCAGCACCCAATTACAGGGGAGCTTGAATGGCTACACCTTC,CASTQLQGSLNGYTF
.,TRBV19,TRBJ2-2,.,TGTGCCAGCAAGGGAGGGAACACCGGGGAGCTGTTTTTT,CASKGGNTGELFF
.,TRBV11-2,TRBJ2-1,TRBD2,TGTGCCAGCAGCTTAGAGGCGGGGGGTTACAATGAGCAGTTCTTC,CASSLEAGGYNEQFF
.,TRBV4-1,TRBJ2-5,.,TGCGCCAGCAGCCAAGATGGACAGATGGAGACCCAGTACTTC,CASSQDGQMETQYF